Listed below are T cell receptor beta chains from one sample, sequenced in a study of neurological immune-mediated disorders. Using its own MiXCR run on the 5' RACE reads, TCRdb lists one record per CDR3 protein. This table holds approximately 46,000 distinct CDR3 sequences, approximately 10% found once. Input material: PBMCs. These receptors came from a man in his 70s with HTLV-1-associated myelopathy (HAM/TSP). The CDR3 runs from the conserved cysteine through the conserved F or W. The order of the fields is D gene, clone size, J gene, V gene, CDR3 protein, CDR3 DNA. A D gene is named only where the DNA matches it firmly. Clone size is stated in some rows and not others, as once, few, many or a class when expanded.

- | - | TRBJ2-1 | TRBV5-1 | CASRSQGSYNEQFF | TGCGCCAGCAGATCGCAGGGATCCTACAATGAGCAGTTCTTC
- | medium-sized | TRBJ2-1 | TRBV6-6 | CASSPKNEQFF | TGTGCCAGCAGTCCTAAAAATGAGCAGTTCTTC
TRBD1 | - | TRBJ2-7 | TRBV5-1 | CASSPTGGPSYEQYF | TGCGCCAGCAGCCCTACAGGGGGCCCCTCCTACGAGCAGTACTTC
TRBD1 | many | TRBJ2-2 | TRBV9 | CASSESGTGGAAGELFF | TGTGCCAGCAGCGAGTCCGGGACAGGGGGCGCCGCCGGGGAGCTGTTTTTT
- | many | TRBJ2-7 | TRBV20-1 | CSARKSSRASFTPYEQYF | TGCAGTGCTAGAAAGTCCTCCAGGGCTAGTTTTACCCCCTACGAGCAGTACTTC
- | many | TRBJ2-7 | TRBV3-1 | CASSQVQGPYEQYF | TGTGCCAGCAGCCAAGTCCAGGGGCCCTACGAGCAGTACTTC
- | many | TRBJ2-5 | TRBV4-3 | CASSRITGSQETQYF | TGCGCCAGCAGCCGCATCACAGGGAGCCAAGAGACCCAGTACTTC
- | many | TRBJ1-5 | TRBV12-3/TRBV12-4 | CASSSQGLDNQPQHF | TGTGCCAGCAGCTCTCAAGGCCTGGACAATCAGCCCCAGCATTTT
- | - | TRBJ1-1 | TRBV7-9 | CASSLTEGTEAFF | TGTGCCAGCAGCTTAACCGAGGGCACTGAAGCTTTCTTT
- | many | TRBJ2-7 | TRBV20-1 | CSASYAGTYEQYF | TGCAGTGCTAGTTACGCCGGGACATACGAGCAGTACTTC
TRBD1 | many | TRBJ1-1 | TRBV4-3 | CASSRTGGTEAFF | TGCGCCAGCAGCCGAACAGGGGGCACTGAAGCTTTCTTT
TRBD2 | many | TRBJ2-1 | TRBV20-1 | CGGRARGAYNEQFF | TGTGGCGGGAGGGCCAGGGGGGCCTACAATGAGCAGTTCTTC
- | medium-sized | TRBJ2-1 | TRBV27 | CASSTDSLGGAQFF | TGTGCCAGCAGTACCGATAGCTTGGGGGGCGCACAGTTCTTC
TRBD1 | many | TRBJ1-4 | TRBV5-1 | CASSLAGDRAEKLFF | TGCGCCAGCAGCTTGGCCGGGGACAGGGCTGAAAAACTGTTTTTT
- | many | TRBJ2-4 | TRBV24-1 | CATSEGRGGRGYIQYF | TGTGCCACCAGTGAAGGACGAGGGGGGCGCGGGTACATTCAGTACTTC
TRBD2 | many | TRBJ2-1 | TRBV27 | CASSSAGVVTEQFF | TGTGCCAGCAGTTCAGCGGGAGTGGTTACTGAGCAGTTCTTC
- | many | TRBJ1-4 | TRBV4-3 | CASSPSRGGAGEKLFF | TGCGCCAGCAGCCCGTCGCGCGGGGGCGCGGGTGAAAAACTGTTTTTT
TRBD2 | many | TRBJ2-3 | TRBV6-5 | CASSRLLAGDDTQYF | TGTGCCAGCAGTAGGTTGCTAGCGGGGGACGATACGCAGTATTTT